This paragraph covers one T cell receptor (beta chain) sequence. This entry belongs to a study of beta chain features in type 1 diabetes. The entirety of the isolated RNA underwent reverse transcription, so expressed TCRB transcripts were sequenced. Data came from immunoSEQ multiplex PCR; TCRdb stores just in-frame clones and leaves some out. The sample records about 900,000 clones, about 17% being singletons. The CDR3 contains 15 residues. Germline V gene sequence: CDR1 MNHEY, CDR2 SVGAGI. V lost 5 bases to trimming and J lost 2 bases, with 15 bases between them. The sample consisted of naive CD4+ T cells from blood. The V gene is TRBV6-5, the J gene TRBJ1-2; possible D gene TRBD1, 5 bases. The receptor was isolated from a woman aged 18-29 years in good health. The CDR3 nucleotides are TGTGCCAGCAGTCCCAGACGGGGGACCAACTATGGCTACACCTTC. Translated: CASSPRRGTNYGYTF.